The 6 T cell receptor beta chains below were found in one sample sequenced in a study of blood T cell repertoires in COVID-19. Sequencing used immunoSEQ multiplex PCR; TCRdb keeps in-frame clones, though not all of them. The top ten clones hold around an eighth of a sample with around 100,000 clones, around four fifths of them seen once. The specimen was peripheral blood. The receptors stem from a man between 45 and 60 years old with active or convalescent COVID-19.

The V gene is TRBV6-1, the J gene TRBJ1-5, with 8 bases lining up with TRBD1. CDR3 size: 16 residues. The V and J ends lost 2 bases and 6 bases, in that order; junction bases with no gene match: 9. Germline CDR1 reads MNHNS; CDR2 reads SASEGT. CDR3 sequence: CASSEMTGVVGQPQHF. The DNA for the CDR3 is TGTGCCAGCAGTGAAATGACAGGGGTGGTTGGTCAGCCCCAGCATTTT.

This chain joins TRBV2 and TRBJ2-6, with unresolved D. There are 16 residues in the CDR3. The germline V gene encodes CDR1 SNHLY and CDR2 FYNNEI. V was shortened by 1 base and J by 0 bases, with 7 bases between the two germline ends. CDR3 coding DNA: TGTGCCAGCAGTGAAGGGTTGAGCTCTGGGGCCAACGTCCTGACTTTC. It translates to CASSEGLSSGANVLTF.

V is TRBV7-8 and J is TRBJ1-5, with 7 bases matching TRBD1. The CDR3 is made up of 15 amino acids. The germline CDR1 and CDR2 sequences are SGHVS and FQNEAQ. V was pared by 1 base and J by 5 bases, with 5 bases of the junction left unmatched. CDR3 in amino acids: CASSLEGAGYQPQHF. The CDR3 region has the DNA TGTGCCAGCAGCTTAGAGGGGGCTGGATATCAGCCCCAGCATTTT. Based on the CDR3 plus reference TRBV7-8 and TRBJ1-5, the full variable domain is GAGVSQSPRYKVAKRGQDVALRCDPISGHVSLFWYQQALGQGPEFLTYFQNEAQLDKSGLPSDRFFAERPEGSVSTLKIQRTQQEDSAVYLCASSLEGAGYQPQHFGDGTRLSIL.

The chain carries TRBV10-1 and TRBJ2-3; D might be TRBD1 (6 bases). V was pared by 0 bases and J by 1 base, with 11 bases between. Germline CDR1 is WNHNN and CDR2 is SYGVQD (reference sequence). This CDR3 has 16 amino acids. DNA of the CDR3: TGCGCCAGCAGTGAGTCGGGGGACACCCGCACAGATACGCAGTATTTT. As protein: CASSESGDTRTDTQYF.

This sequence joins TRBV7-3 and TRBJ2-3; D not certain. V was shortened by 0 bases and J by 5 bases, with 6 bases between the two germline ends. The CDR3 extends over 13 amino acids. The germline V gene encodes CDR1 SGHTA and CDR2 FQGTGA. CDR3 residues: CASSLTYGDTQYF. The CDR3 DNA follows: TGTGCCAGCAGCTTAACTTACGGAGATACGCAGTATTTT.

Comment on this clone: At one end, the junction sequence differs from germline, possibly due to a read error. This chain connects TRBV3-1 (or the pseudogene TRBV3-2) to TRBJ1-1, with D perhaps TRBD1 (5 bases). The length of the CDR3 is 14 residues. CDR1 is LGHDT and CDR2 is YNNKEL in the germline V gene (reference sequence). The CDR3 coding sequence is TGTGCCAGCAGCCAACAGGGAGGGGCAACTGAAGCTTTTTTT. Its protein is CASSQQGGATEAFF.